The rows below give T cell receptor beta chains drawn from one sample of a study of blood T cells in healthy people across ages. TCRdb re-analysed the 5' RACE reads in MiXCR, keeping a single row per CDR3 protein. The sample holds some 700,000 distinct CDR3 sequences, approximately 43% seen once. Sequencing was carried out using blood. These TCRs come from a woman in her sixties or seventies in good health. CDR3s leave out the opening cysteine and the closing phenylalanine or tryptophan.

J	V	CDR3
TRBJ2-6	TRBV4-2	ASSQVAQTGLAGASGANVLT
TRBJ2-3	TRBV11-2	ASRRRFVAGGQIADTQY
TRBJ2-5	TRBV25-1	ASSGGQEETQY
NA	TRBV20-1	SASRTSGVSEQY
TRBJ2-7	TRBV27	ASSLGLAGVSEQY
TRBJ2-3	TRBV11-2	ANSLLLAGTDTQY
TRBJ2-7	TRBV18	ASSPPKGQGSYEQY
TRBJ2-7	TRBV3-1	ASSPPAGGPRDEQY
TRBJ1-4	TRBV7-8	ASSLASRDGEKLF
TRBJ2-3	TRBV28	ASGLFLDTQY
TRBJ2-3	TRBV4-3	ASSQERDDTGGDTQY
TRBJ2-3	TRBV3-1	ASSQSLWETTSQY
TRBJ2-3	TRBV6-5	ASSARDAQY
TRBJ2-1	TRBV7-2	ASSPQRGGLNEQF
TRBJ2-1	TRBV11-1	ASSVGQGIGNEQF
TRBJ2-7	TRBV12-3/TRBV12-4	ASSSGSYLAGGDEQY
TRBJ1-4	TRBV6-1	ASSSSGTGNEKLF
TRBJ2-7	TRBV5-1	ASSLGRVRDEQY
TRBJ2-7	TRBV2	ASRDYYEQY
TRBJ2-5	TRBV20-1	SARDTSGSYGQY